The 27 T cell receptor beta chains in this list originate from one sample, sequenced in a study of cytomegalovirus exposure and HLA in healthy donors. Both 60 Vbeta primers and 13 Jbeta primers went into the PCR. The assay was immunoSEQ multiplex PCR, and TCRdb's table has in-frame clones only and misses some. The repertoire holds 150,000 to 200,000 clones, 55% to 65% seen once, with 2.5% to 3% in the top ten. Sequenced: PBMCs. These receptors originate from a man between 40 and 49 years old in good health and CMV-seronegative.

This sequence joins TRBV29-1 and TRBJ1-3; possible D gene TRBD1, 5 bases. The CDR3 is made up of 13 amino acids. The V end lost 7 bases, the J end lost 4 bases, and 14 bases lay between the germline ends. In germline, CDR1 is SQVTM, CDR2 ANQGSEA. CDR3 protein: CSARASGGNTIYF. The DNA for the CDR3 is TGCAGCGCCAGAGCCTCAGGGGGAAACACCATATATTTT.

The rearrangement joins TRBV5-1 to TRBJ1-1; D is ambiguous. This CDR3 spans 16 amino acids. V was cut by 0 bases and J by 0 bases, with 12 bases left in between. Germline CDR1 is SGHRS and CDR2 is YFSETQ. The CDR3 DNA follows: TGCGCCAGCAGCTTGGGGGCAGAGATCATGAACACTGAAGCTTTCTTT. Translated, it gives CASSLGAEIMNTEAFF.

This clone was picked up one time. The chain links TRBV13 to TRBJ2-6, with a weak D call TRBD2 (5 bases). The CDR3 has 15 amino acids. Between the trimmed V and J ends, which lost 2 bases and 3 bases, there was a span of 8 bases. Germline V CDR1 and CDR2: PRHDT, FYEKMQ (reference sequence). Here the CDR3 reads CASSLRGDGANVLTF. In DNA, the CDR3 is TGTGCCAGCAGCTTACGGGGTGATGGGGCCAACGTCCTGACTTTC.

The chain combines TRBV5-1 with TRBJ2-7, with 8 bases identical to TRBD1. Trimming took 4 bases from V and 6 from J; bases not matched to a gene: 9. Germline loops: CDR1 SGHRS, CDR2 YFSETQ. The CDR3 covers 14 residues. The CDR3 region is CASSRGQGGGEQYF. CDR3 nucleotide sequence: TGCGCCAGCAGCCGCGGACAGGGCGGCGGCGAGCAGTACTTC.

This clone showed up just a few times. This rearrangement joins TRBV4-2 to TRBJ2-7, with 9 bases aligning to TRBD1. Trimming took 3 bases from V and 4 from J; bases not matched to a gene: 7. Germline CDR1 and CDR2: LGHNA and YNFKEQ. There are 15 residues in the CDR3. The CDR3 spells CASSQVQGAGYEQYF. For the CDR3, the DNA is TGTGCCAGCAGCCAGGTACAGGGGGCCGGGTACGAGCAGTACTTC.

This clone has only one observation. The rearrangement links TRBV27 to TRBJ2-7; 8 bases match TRBD2. The CDR3 extends over 22 amino acids. In germline, CDR1 is MNHEY, CDR2 SMNVEV (reference sequence). V lost 1 base, J lost 2 bases, and 25 bases stayed unmatched. The chain's CDR3 is CASSLFRGSGTSRPSTTYEQYF. The DNA of the CDR3 is TGTGCCAGCAGTTTATTTCGTGGGTCAGGGACTAGTCGCCCCTCGACGACCTACGAGCAGTACTTC.

This clone was counted once. The rearrangement links TRBV30 to TRBJ1-5; tentatively, D is TRBD1 (5 bases). CDR1 is GTSNPN, CDR2 SVGIG, per germline (reference sequence). This CDR3 comprises 13 residues. V was cut by 8 bases and J by 7 bases, with 18 bases left in between. The CDR3 DNA reads TGTGCCAGCGACGGAGGGAGGGACCAGCCCCAGCATTTT. Translation gives CASDGGRDQPQHF.

The sample holds one count of this clone. As DNA, the CDR3 is TGTGCCAGCAGCTTGGAGTTCCGGAGCGGGGAGCTGTTTTTT. As protein: CASSLEFRSGELFF. The V gene is TRBV7-2, the J gene TRBJ2-2; D remains ambiguous. This CDR3 region has 14 residues. The germline CDR1 and CDR2 sequences are SGHTA and FQGNSA. V was trimmed by 3 bases and J by 7 bases, leaving 12 bases between them.

The rearrangement links TRBV18 to TRBJ2-5, with D tentatively TRBD2 (6 bases). V dropped 3 bases and J dropped 5 bases, with 10 bases sitting between them. CDR1 KGHSH and CDR2 LQKENI come from the germline V gene. This CDR3 is built from 13 residues. CDR3 DNA: TGTGCCAGCTCACCCTCTAGCGCGGAGACCCAGTACTTC. Protein: CASSPSSAETQYF.

J is TRBJ2-7 and V is TRBV7-6, with 7 bases matching TRBD1. Germline lookup yields CDR1 SGHVS and CDR2 FNYEAQ. Losses at the gene ends were 5 bases for V and 5 bases for J; bases not matched to a gene: 9. The CDR3 has 14 residues. The CDR3 DNA reads as TGTGCCAGCAGCCGATCCGGGACAGTGAACGAGCAGTACTTC. This sequence encodes CASSRSGTVNEQYF.

The chain couples TRBV7-3 to TRBJ2-2, with 9 positions matching TRBD2. Germline CDR1 SGHTA, CDR2 FQGTGA. With 0 bases clipped from V and 6 bases from J, the junction kept 8 bases outside the gene matches. The CDR3 spans 17 residues. Here the CDR3 reads CASSLTGASGTAGELFF. CDR3 DNA: TGTGCCAGCAGCTTAACAGGGGCTAGCGGGACTGCCGGGGAGCTGTTTTTT.

This clone was seen more than once but under ten times. The chain employs TRBV28 and TRBJ2-3; TRBD2 aligns across 7 bases. The CDR3 totals 17 residues. The V and J ends lost 5 bases and 2 bases, in that order; junction bases with no gene match: 13. In germline, CDR1 is MDHEN, CDR2 SYDVKM. DNA of the CDR3: TGTGCCAGCAGTAAGGGCCGGATGGGGGGGTCCACAGATACGCAGTATTTT. As protein: CASSKGRMGGSTDTQYF.

The chain carries TRBV7-9 and TRBJ2-7; 7 bases fit TRBD1. J gave up 3 bases and V 1 base, and 6 bases lay outside the gene matches. Germline V CDR1 and CDR2: SEHNR, FQNEAQ (reference sequence). This CDR3 comprises 15 residues. The CDR3 sequence is CASSLVWDSRYEQYF. The CDR3 bases are TGTGCCAGCAGCTTAGTATGGGACAGCCGCTACGAGCAGTACTTC.

The CDR3 bases are TGTGCCAGCAGTGAATTGGTGACAGGGGCAGATACGCAGTATTTT. As protein: CASSELVTGADTQYF. J is TRBJ2-3 and V is TRBV2; 8 bases are a match to TRBD1. J lost 4 bases, V lost 2 bases, and 5 bases had no gene match. There are 15 residues in the CDR3. Germline V gene data show CDR1 as SNHLY and CDR2 as FYNNEI.

The J gene is TRBJ2-7, the V gene TRBV28; D may be TRBD2 (6 bases). V lost 6 bases to trimming and J lost 6 bases, with 15 bases between them. This CDR3 has 13 amino acids. Germline V gives CDR1 MDHEN, CDR2 SYDVKM. The CDR3, as DNA: TGTGCCAGCAGGGGGACTCTGGGGGGCGAGCAGTACTTC. It yields the protein CASRGTLGGEQYF.

V and J are TRBV10-3 and TRBJ2-2; 9 nucleotides align to TRBD1. CDR1 and CDR2 (germline): ENHRY, SYGVKD. V was clipped by 6 bases and J by 3 bases; unmatched bases: 2. This CDR3 has 14 residues. As DNA, the CDR3 is TGTGCCATCAGGGGACAGGGTCACACCGGGGAGCTGTTTTTT. It encodes CAIRGQGHTGELFF.

The chain combines TRBV11-2 with TRBJ2-7; 8 positions agree with TRBD2. The junction had 4 bases not matched to a gene; V was cut back by 1 base and J by 2 bases. This CDR3 region has 15 residues. Germline V lookup: CDR1 SGHAT, CDR2 FQNNGV. DNA for the CDR3: TGTGCCAGCAGCTTAGTAAGCGGGAGTACCTACGAGCAGTACTTC. Encoded protein: CASSLVSGSTYEQYF. Supplemented by reference TRBV11-2 and TRBJ2-7, the full variable domain reads EAGVAQSPRYKIIEKRQSVAFWCNPISGHATLYWYQQILGQGPKLLIQFQNNGVVDDSQLPKDRFSAERLKGVDSTLKIQPAKLEDSAVYLCASSLVSGSTYEQYFGPGTRLTVT.

V gene TRBV11-3 combines with J gene TRBJ1-1; D remains ambiguous. CDR3 length: 13 residues. From germline, CDR1 is SGHNT and CDR2 YENEEA. V was cut by 3 bases and J by 5 bases, with 10 bases left in between. Here the CDR3 DNA reads TGTGCCAGCAGCTTCCGGGAGGGAACTGAAGCTTTCTTT. Translating it yields CASSFREGTEAFF. Drawing the rest from reference TRBV11-3 and TRBJ1-1, the complete variable domain is EAGVVQSPRYKIIEKKQPVAFWCNPISGHNTLYWYLQNLGQGPELLIRYENEEAVDDSQLPKDRFSAERLKGVDSTLKIQPAELGDSAVYLCASSFREGTEAFFGQGTRLTVV.

This clone came up a few times. This chain's CDR3 is CASRVAVGSYNEQFF. The CDR3 bases are TGTGCCAGCAGGGTAGCGGTGGGATCCTACAATGAGCAGTTCTTC. The genes are TRBV2 and TRBJ2-1; possibly TRBD2 for D (6 bases). Looked up from germline, CDR1 is SNHLY and CDR2 is FYNNEI. The CDR3 spans 15 residues. Trimming cost V 6 bases and J 1 base, with 13 bases left between them.

The gene calls are TRBV19 and TRBJ2-6, with 9 bases aligning to TRBD1. The CDR3 has 15 amino acids. Germline V gene lookup returns CDR1 LNHDA and CDR2 SQIVND (reference sequence). The ends lost 8 bases at V and 4 bases at J; junction bases unmatched: 6. CDR3 amino acids: CASWTGERGANVLTF. The DNA for the CDR3 is TGTGCCAGTTGGACAGGGGAGAGAGGGGCCAACGTCCTGACTTTC.

The rearrangement uses TRBV29-1 and TRBJ1-2; TRBD1 might be the D (5 bases). Germline V lookup: CDR1 SQVTM, CDR2 ANQGSEA. This CDR3 contains 12 residues. The V end lost 4 bases, the J end lost 5 bases, and 11 bases lay between the germline ends. CDR3 coding DNA: TGCAGCGTTGGGGGTGCAGGGTATGGCTACACCTTC. Its translation is CSVGGAGYGYTF.

This rearrangement joins TRBV7-2 to TRBJ1-2; possibly TRBD1 for D (6 bases). V was shortened by 5 bases and J by 6 bases, with 13 bases between the two germline ends. The CDR3 is made up of 13 amino acids. In germline, CDR1 is SGHTA, CDR2 FQGNSA. The CDR3 reads CASSDHRDHGYTF. The CDR3 DNA reads as TGTGCCAGCAGCGATCACAGGGATCATGGCTACACCTTC.

A single count supports this clone. The chain uses TRBV2 and TRBJ1-1; weak D call: TRBD1 (6 bases). V lost 6 bases, J lost 0 bases, and 14 bases lay in between. CDR3 length: 15 amino acids. Germline values: CDR1 SNHLY, CDR2 FYNNEI. The CDR3 nucleotides are TGTGCCAGCAGCGCCCTGGACAGATTGAACACTGAAGCTTTCTTT. This codes for CASSALDRLNTEAFF. The full variable domain, with the rest looked up from reference TRBV2 and TRBJ1-1, is EPEVTQTPSHQVTQMGQEVILRCVPISNHLYFYWYRQILGQKVEFLVSFYNNEISEKSEIFDDQFSVERPDGSNFTLKIRSTKLEDSAMYFCASSALDRLNTEAFFGQGTRLTVV.

This clone showed up just a few times. The rearrangement joins TRBV28 to TRBJ1-4, with TRBD1 matching 7 bases. Germline CDR1 reads MDHEN; CDR2 reads SYDVKM. Trimming removed 5 bases from V and 3 bases from J; junction bases left unmatched: 6. The CDR3 is 15 residues long. Here the CDR3 reads CASSEAGTANEKLFF. CDR3 bases: TGTGCCAGCAGTGAAGCCGGGACAGCTAATGAAAAACTGTTTTTT.

This clone was detected only a few times. The V gene is TRBV7-9, the J gene TRBJ1-3, with 8 bases that match TRBD1. This CDR3 is built from 14 residues. V dropped 7 bases and J dropped 7; count of bases not matched to a gene: 9. CDR1 SEHNR and CDR2 FQNEAQ come from the germline V gene (reference sequence). The CDR3 reads CASIPDRATNTIYF. The CDR3 DNA is TGTGCCAGCATTCCGGACAGGGCAACCAACACCATATATTTT.

This chain's CDR3 is CASSTSYRGLEAFF. In DNA form, the CDR3 reads TGTGCCAGCAGCACGTCCTACAGGGGCCTGGAAGCTTTCTTT. The chain carries TRBV7-9 and TRBJ1-1; TRBD1 matches 7 bases. Germline V gene lookup returns CDR1 SEHNR and CDR2 FQNEAQ (reference sequence). The J segment lost 8 bases and the V segment lost 5 bases, leaving 11 bases of the junction unmatched. The CDR3 loop spans 14 amino acids.

In this sample, this clone turned up once. The chain has TRBV4-2 and TRBJ2-7, with TRBD2 identical over 10 bases. The CDR3 length is 14 residues. V lost 3 bases, J lost 5 bases, and 4 bases stayed unmatched. Looked up from germline, CDR1 is LGHNA and CDR2 is YNFKEQ. CDR3 nucleotides: TGTGCCAGCAGCCAGCTAGCGGGAGTGAACGAGCAGTACTTC. Its protein is CASSQLAGVNEQYF.